The text below deals with one T cell receptor beta chain. Its target is not known. This record belongs to a study of T-cell reconstitution after alpha-beta-depleted transplantation in children. Overall study results and limits: T-cell numbers and diversity one year post-transplant derived largely from freshly generated T cells. There were reportedly several hundred expanded graft clones from which alpha-beta T cells came about two months after transplant.

The CDR3 is 17 amino acids. V shed 1 base and J 4 bases; nucleotides not matched to a gene: 8. From germline, CDR1 is SEHNR and CDR2 FQNEAQ (reference sequence). Construction of the TCRbeta library involved unique molecular identifiers. TCRdb recomputed calls from the PCR reads with MiXCR, one row per CDR3 protein. The table records around 420,000 distinct CDR3 sequences, around 15% of them present only once. V and J are TRBV7-9 and TRBJ2-2; 8 bases agree with TRBD2. The receptor's source is a boy in the first two years of life who had a stem cell transplant for Wiskott-Aldrich syndrome, so the T cells may come from the graft donor. The source was PBMCs, mostly from graft donor cells, collected 360 days after TCRalphabeta/CD19-depleted stem cell transplant. CDR3 in amino acids: CASSLGLARGFTGELFF. The CDR3, as DNA: TGTGCCAGCAGCTTAGGACTAGCGAGAGGATTCACCGGGGAGCTGTTTTTT.